A selection of T cell receptor beta chains follows, all from one sample in a study of blood T cell repertoires in COVID-19. Repertoires were generated with immunoSEQ multiplex PCR, while TCRdb's copy carries only in-frame clones and drops some. The data contain more than 110,000 clones, 65% to 90% of them singletons. Sequencing used peripheral blood. The receptors originated from a man aged 50 to 59 with acute or convalescent COVID-19. Each CDR3 is given with its conserved first and last residue. D genes are given only for firm matches. Clone size is not always given. Where it is, it says once, few, many or a class for expanded clones.

cdr3_nt: TGTGCCAGTACCCTAGGACAGGGGGCTTCCTACGAGCAGTACTTC
cdr3_aa: CASTLGQGASYEQYF
d_call: TRBD1
j_call: TRBJ2-7
cdr3_length: 15
v_call: TRBV19
clone_size: few

cdr3_nt: TGTGCCAGCAGCAAACTAGCGGAAATAAACATTCAGTACTTC
cdr3_aa: CASSKLAEINIQYF
d_call: TRBD2
j_call: TRBJ2-4
cdr3_length: 14
v_call: TRBV7-2
clone_size: NA

cdr3_nt: TGTGCCAGTCAAGCCAGGGACAGCTTGACCTTC
cdr3_aa: CASQARDSLTF
d_call: TRBD1
j_call: TRBJ1-2
cdr3_length: 11
v_call: TRBV5-6
clone_size: NA

cdr3_nt: TGTGCCAGCAGCCTAGGCCCCGGGCCATCGGGGGAGCAGTACTTC
cdr3_aa: CASSLGPGPSGEQYF
d_call: NA
j_call: TRBJ2-7
cdr3_length: 15
v_call: TRBV9
clone_size: NA

cdr3_nt: TGTGCCAGTAGTATAGAGGTAGCGGGAGGGCCGCAGTATTTT
cdr3_aa: CASSIEVAGGPQYF
d_call: TRBD2
j_call: TRBJ2-3
cdr3_length: 14
v_call: TRBV19
clone_size: NA

cdr3_nt: TGTGCCAGCAGCTTAGTCGGGGTTACGGAGCAGTTCTTC
cdr3_aa: CASSLVGVTEQFF
d_call: NA
j_call: TRBJ2-1
cdr3_length: 13
v_call: TRBV11-3
clone_size: NA

cdr3_nt: TGTGCCACCAGTGATTTCGCTAGCGGGAGGGCCTACAATGAGCAGTTCTTC
cdr3_aa: CATSDFASGRAYNEQFF
d_call: TRBD2
j_call: TRBJ2-1
cdr3_length: 17
v_call: TRBV24-1
clone_size: NA

cdr3_nt: TGCGCCAGCAGCTTGACAGGGGGAGGCACTGAAGCTTTCTTT
cdr3_aa: CASSLTGGGTEAFF
d_call: TRBD1
j_call: TRBJ1-1
cdr3_length: 14
v_call: TRBV5-1
clone_size: few

cdr3_nt: TGCGCCAGCGCTCGGGACAGGGAGACCCAGTACTTC
cdr3_aa: CASARDRETQYF
d_call: TRBD1
j_call: TRBJ2-5
cdr3_length: 12
v_call: TRBV5-1
clone_size: NA

cdr3_nt: TGTGCCAGCAGCCCCCGGGGAGGGCCGCTCCAGACCCAGTACTTC
cdr3_aa: CASSPRGGPLQTQYF
d_call: TRBD2
j_call: TRBJ2-5
cdr3_length: 15
v_call: TRBV7-3
clone_size: NA

cdr3_nt: TGCGCCAGCTATCCCCAAAGACAGGCCGTTGACGAGCAGTACTTC
cdr3_aa: CASYPQRQAVDEQYF
d_call: NA
j_call: TRBJ2-7
cdr3_length: 15
v_call: TRBV10-2
clone_size: NA

cdr3_nt: TGTGCCAGCATAGGACAGGGGCATTCACCCCTCCACTTT
cdr3_aa: CASIGQGHSPLHF
d_call: TRBD1
j_call: TRBJ1-6
cdr3_length: 13
v_call: TRBV6-5
clone_size: NA

cdr3_nt: TGTGCCACTGAGGCGACTAGCAGCCTCACAGATACGCAGTATTTT
cdr3_aa: CATEATSSLTDTQYF
d_call: TRBD2
j_call: TRBJ2-3
cdr3_length: 15
v_call: TRBV24-1
clone_size: NA

cdr3_nt: TGTGCCAGCAATCCAACTGGGACAGTCCGCTATGGCTACACCTTC
cdr3_aa: CASNPTGTVRYGYTF
d_call: TRBD1
j_call: TRBJ1-2
cdr3_length: 15
v_call: TRBV6-5
clone_size: NA

cdr3_nt: TGTGCCACCACCTATTCCGGGACAGGCTTCTCTGGGGCCAACGTCCTGACTTTC
cdr3_aa: CATTYSGTGFSGANVLTF
d_call: TRBD1
j_call: TRBJ2-6
cdr3_length: 18
v_call: TRBV15
clone_size: NA

cdr3_nt: TGTGCCAGCTCACCTATCGTCTCTGGGGCCAACGTCCTGACTTTC
cdr3_aa: CASSPIVSGANVLTF
d_call: NA
j_call: TRBJ2-6
cdr3_length: 15
v_call: TRBV18
clone_size: NA

cdr3_nt: TGTGCCAGCAGTTACTCGATTCTAGTTGTGGAGCTGTTTTTT
cdr3_aa: CASSYSILVVELFF
d_call: NA
j_call: TRBJ2-2
cdr3_length: 14
v_call: TRBV6-5
clone_size: NA

cdr3_nt: TGTGCCAGCAGCTTATCAACGGGGAGTGGCTACGAGCAGTACTTC
cdr3_aa: CASSLSTGSGYEQYF
d_call: NA
j_call: TRBJ2-7
cdr3_length: 15
v_call: TRBV7-3
clone_size: NA

cdr3_nt: TGTGCCAGCAGTTCCACAGGGGAAAATCAGCCCCAGCATTTT
cdr3_aa: CASSSTGENQPQHF
d_call: TRBD1
j_call: TRBJ1-5
cdr3_length: 14
v_call: TRBV28
clone_size: NA

cdr3_nt: TGTGCCAGCAGTTTACTTAGCGGAGTCTACAATGAGCAGTTCTTC
cdr3_aa: CASSLLSGVYNEQFF
d_call: NA
j_call: TRBJ2-1
cdr3_length: 15
v_call: TRBV6-2/TRBV6-3
clone_size: NA

cdr3_nt: TGTGCCAGTAGTAGACAGGGTAGGCAGCCCCAGCATTTT
cdr3_aa: CASSRQGRQPQHF
d_call: TRBD1
j_call: TRBJ1-5
cdr3_length: 13
v_call: TRBV19
clone_size: NA

cdr3_nt: TGTGCCAGTCTCTCCGGGACAGGGGGCGATGGCTACACCTTC
cdr3_aa: CASLSGTGGDGYTF
d_call: TRBD1
j_call: TRBJ1-2
cdr3_length: 14
v_call: TRBV6-5
clone_size: NA

cdr3_nt: TGTGCCAGCGGTGATGGGGGGTTGGAGACCCAGTACTTC
cdr3_aa: CASGDGGLETQYF
d_call: NA
j_call: TRBJ2-5
cdr3_length: 13
v_call: TRBV12-3/TRBV12-4
clone_size: few

cdr3_nt: TGTGCCAGCAGCGTAGGTCTCGGGGATACGCAGTATTTT
cdr3_aa: CASSVGLGDTQYF
d_call: NA
j_call: TRBJ2-3
cdr3_length: 13
v_call: TRBV9
clone_size: NA

cdr3_nt: TGTGCCAGTAGTATAGGCGGGACAGGGGGTTTGGGCACTGAAGCTTTCTTT
cdr3_aa: CASSIGGTGGLGTEAFF
d_call: TRBD1
j_call: TRBJ1-1
cdr3_length: 17
v_call: TRBV19
clone_size: NA

cdr3_nt: TGTGCCATCAGTGAGGGGCACGGCTACGAGCAGTACTTC
cdr3_aa: CAISEGHGYEQYF
d_call: NA
j_call: TRBJ2-7
cdr3_length: 13
v_call: TRBV10-3
clone_size: once

cdr3_nt: TGCGCCAGCAGCCAGGCCGGGACAGGGATCTATACGCAGTATTTT
cdr3_aa: CASSQAGTGIYTQYF
d_call: TRBD1
j_call: TRBJ2-3
cdr3_length: 15
v_call: TRBV4-1
clone_size: NA

cdr3_nt: TGTGCCAGCAGTTCGACAGTGAACACTGAAGCTTTCTTT
cdr3_aa: CASSSTVNTEAFF
d_call: NA
j_call: TRBJ1-1
cdr3_length: 13
v_call: TRBV6-5
clone_size: NA

cdr3_nt: TGTGCCAGCAGCCCACAAGGCTGGGGGGGCCGAGATACGCAGTATTTT
cdr3_aa: CASSPQGWGGRDTQYF
d_call: NA
j_call: TRBJ2-3
cdr3_length: 16
v_call: TRBV9
clone_size: once

cdr3_nt: TGTGCCAGCAGCACTCGGGACAGGGTTTTCGGGGAGCTGTTTTTT
cdr3_aa: CASSTRDRVFGELFF
d_call: TRBD1
j_call: TRBJ2-2
cdr3_length: 15
v_call: TRBV6-5
clone_size: few

cdr3_nt: TGTGCCACCAGCGAGGGACAGTTGAACACTGAAGCTTTCTTT
cdr3_aa: CATSEGQLNTEAFF
d_call: TRBD1
j_call: TRBJ1-1
cdr3_length: 14
v_call: TRBV15
clone_size: NA

cdr3_nt: TGCAGCGTTGTAGGGACAGCGAACACCGGGGAGCTGTTTTTT
cdr3_aa: CSVVGTANTGELFF
d_call: TRBD1
j_call: TRBJ2-2
cdr3_length: 14
v_call: TRBV29-1
clone_size: NA

cdr3_nt: TGCGCCAGCAGCCAACCTGGGGGGGACTATGGCTACACCTTC
cdr3_aa: CASSQPGGDYGYTF
d_call: NA
j_call: TRBJ1-2
cdr3_length: 14
v_call: TRBV4-1
clone_size: NA

cdr3_nt: TGCGCCAGCAGTGAGAATAGACTATTAGGGAACACCGGGGAGCTGTTTTTT
cdr3_aa: CASSENRLLGNTGELFF
d_call: NA
j_call: TRBJ2-2
cdr3_length: 17
v_call: TRBV10-1
clone_size: NA

cdr3_nt: TGTGCCAGCAGTTACGACGGGAACCCCTACGAGCAGTACTTC
cdr3_aa: CASSYDGNPYEQYF
d_call: NA
j_call: TRBJ2-7
cdr3_length: 14
v_call: TRBV6-5
clone_size: NA

cdr3_nt: TGTGCCAGCAGTGGAGAGTACGAGCAGTACTTC
cdr3_aa: CASSGEYEQYF
d_call: NA
j_call: TRBJ2-7
cdr3_length: 11
v_call: TRBV2
clone_size: NA

cdr3_nt: TGTGCCAGCAGCTTAGTCAAGACTAGCGGGAGGTGGAACACCGGGGAGCTGTTTTTT
cdr3_aa: CASSLVKTSGRWNTGELFF
d_call: TRBD2
j_call: TRBJ2-2
cdr3_length: 19
v_call: TRBV7-6
clone_size: NA

cdr3_nt: TGTGCCAGCAGCGTCGGGTCGTCAGGGGGAAACTACGAGCAGTACTTC
cdr3_aa: CASSVGSSGGNYEQYF
d_call: TRBD1
j_call: TRBJ2-7
cdr3_length: 16
v_call: TRBV9
clone_size: NA

cdr3_nt: TGTGCCAGCCCTAAGACCCAAGGACAGATCGACACTGAAGCTTTCTTT
cdr3_aa: CASPKTQGQIDTEAFF
d_call: NA
j_call: TRBJ1-1
cdr3_length: 16
v_call: TRBV2
clone_size: NA

cdr3_nt: TGTGCCAGCAGACCCGCTAGCGGCAGCTACGAGCAGTACTTC
cdr3_aa: CASRPASGSYEQYF
d_call: TRBD2
j_call: TRBJ2-7
cdr3_length: 14
v_call: TRBV27
clone_size: NA

cdr3_nt: TGTGCCTGGAGTGCCAACAGGGACAATGAGCAGTTCTTC
cdr3_aa: CAWSANRDNEQFF
d_call: NA
j_call: TRBJ2-1
cdr3_length: 13
v_call: TRBV30
clone_size: NA

cdr3_nt: TGTGCCAGCAGCCAACCTACAGGGGGCTTTGGCTACACCTTC
cdr3_aa: CASSQPTGGFGYTF
d_call: TRBD1
j_call: TRBJ1-2
cdr3_length: 14
v_call: TRBV3-1/TRBV3-2
clone_size: NA

cdr3_nt: TGTGCCAGCAGCTTTCGGAGGGGTGCACCCCAAGAGACCCAGTACTTC
cdr3_aa: CASSFRRGAPQETQYF
d_call: NA
j_call: TRBJ2-5
cdr3_length: 16
v_call: TRBV5-8
clone_size: NA

cdr3_nt: TGCAGCGCCCTGGGACAGGCCGGGAACACTGAAGCTTTCTTT
cdr3_aa: CSALGQAGNTEAFF
d_call: TRBD1
j_call: TRBJ1-1
cdr3_length: 14
v_call: TRBV29-1
clone_size: NA

cdr3_nt: TGTGCCAGCGGTCCTAGGGGCACAGCCTACGAGCAGTACTTC
cdr3_aa: CASGPRGTAYEQYF
d_call: NA
j_call: TRBJ2-7
cdr3_length: 14
v_call: TRBV11-2
clone_size: NA

cdr3_nt: TGTGCCAGCAGCTTAGTTACGGGTGCAAGCAATCAGCCCCAGCATTTT
cdr3_aa: CASSLVTGASNQPQHF
d_call: NA
j_call: TRBJ1-5
cdr3_length: 16
v_call: TRBV7-8
clone_size: NA

cdr3_nt: TGTGCCAGCCAGAAAGGGGGCTGGGAAAAACTGTTTTTT
cdr3_aa: CASQKGGWEKLFF
d_call: TRBD1
j_call: TRBJ1-4
cdr3_length: 13
v_call: TRBV12-3/TRBV12-4
clone_size: NA

cdr3_nt: TGTGCCAGCAGCTTATTCGGACTAGTAATCCAAGAGACCCAGTACTTC
cdr3_aa: CASSLFGLVIQETQYF
d_call: TRBD2
j_call: TRBJ2-5
cdr3_length: 16
v_call: TRBV7-2
clone_size: NA

cdr3_nt: TGCGCCAGCAGCGCGGTCGGGGGGCTTGAGTATGGAGATACGCAGTATTTT
cdr3_aa: CASSAVGGLEYGDTQYF
d_call: NA
j_call: TRBJ2-3
cdr3_length: 17
v_call: TRBV5-1
clone_size: NA

cdr3_nt: TGTGCCTCAAGGGACATCAAGGCCGGGCACGAGCAGTACTTC
cdr3_aa: CASRDIKAGHEQYF
d_call: NA
j_call: TRBJ2-7
cdr3_length: 14
v_call: TRBV27
clone_size: NA

cdr3_nt: TGCGCCAGCACGAACCCGGGACAGGGGGCGGGGAACACCGGGGAGCTGTTTTTT
cdr3_aa: CASTNPGQGAGNTGELFF
d_call: TRBD1
j_call: TRBJ2-2
cdr3_length: 18
v_call: TRBV5-1
clone_size: NA

cdr3_nt: TGTGCCACCAGCAGAGCGCCCGGGACAGCTTATGGCTACACCTTC
cdr3_aa: CATSRAPGTAYGYTF
d_call: TRBD1
j_call: TRBJ1-2
cdr3_length: 15
v_call: TRBV15
clone_size: few

cdr3_nt: TGCAGTGCTGGAAAAGGGACAGAAGCTTTCTTT
cdr3_aa: CSAGKGTEAFF
d_call: NA
j_call: TRBJ1-1
cdr3_length: 11
v_call: TRBV20-1
clone_size: NA